The present T cell receptor beta chain was sequenced within a study of cytomegalovirus exposure and HLA in healthy donors (dated by TCRdb to 2017 to 2019). A note on the overall study: An earlier analysis of 587 of the donors reported 276 Gb of sequence data and about 120 million unique TCR beta sequences obtained from about 179 million T cells. Of the roughly 400 genotyped donors, 65% to 90% fell in the genetic ancestry cluster associated with self-reported Caucasian donors. The study combined high-throughput TCR immunosequencing, statistical association of individual TCRs with disease status, and machine learning to predict cytomegalovirus infection status. Genome-wide SNP genotypes for about 65% of the 666 donors were used in a later genetic analysis, which treated that subset as a discovery cohort. Alongside the repertoire data, information on donor age, sex, ethnicity and CMV serostatus was compiled. A separate validation cohort of approximately 120 different subjects was used in addition to the roughly 720-subject first cohort. Both class I and class II loci were covered by HLA typing, at four-digit resolution. Across approximately 420 genotyped donors of the cohort, an average of approximately 240,000 unique TCR beta nucleotide sequences per donor were sequenced, and 15% to 20% of those sequences were non-productive. Because of strong linkage in the cohort, roughly 5 DR-DQ haplotypes were treated as single units for association and clustering. To decide whether each TCR beta V gene segment behaved as functional or pseudogenic, an earlier analysis of approximately 590 of the donors relied on high-throughput TCR beta sequencing. About 280 gigabases of sequencing data and approximately 92 million unique TCR sequences made up an early release that covered approximately 650 HLA-typed donors. The number of donors typed differed by locus, with about 629-630 for A, B, C, DRB1 and DQB1, roughly 520 for DQA1, 606 for DPA1, and approximately 470 for DPB1. The study aimed to test whether signatures of past pathogen exposure could be identified by cataloging public T cell receptors. Rather than drawing on any new phenotypic data, the later analysis identified candidate immune exposures from TCR beta sequences and the way those sequences occurred across donors. Every discovery cohort repertoire had been produced on one sequencing platform. The study profiled the T cell repertoires of 666 subjects by immunosequencing and related them to cytomegalovirus serostatus. In a later analysis, previously published TCR beta repertoires from 666 donors were re-analyzed and high-resolution HLA genotyping was added so that TCR occurrence patterns could be studied.

The cohort comprised under 700 healthy bone marrow donors. Cohort members were all nominally healthy when sampled, although unrecorded immune exposures were likely present. The donor tested CMV seronegative, placing the donor among the 350 to 400 seronegative members of the cohort. Each donor provided a peripheral blood sample, and peripheral blood mononuclear cells were used for TCR beta sequencing. Genomic DNA extraction from the blood cell samples was performed with the Qiagen DNeasy Blood Extraction Kit. The germline V gene yields SGHVS for CDR1 and FQNEAQ for CDR2. The CDR3 starts with the cysteine, ends with the phenylalanine, and has 13 residues. CDR3 DNA is the only sequence kept; it has 39 bases, read in frame from the first base. Relative to germline, V is 5 bases shorter and J is 4 bases shorter, with 11 bases between their ends. Beyond this particular receptor, the publication reports: In vitro tests confirmed that a few of the cytomegalovirus-associated TCR beta chains recognize cytomegalovirus antigens. The study listed 150 to 200 TCR beta chains as associated with cytomegalovirus. At a false discovery rate of 0.05, a later analysis linked 16,951 TCR beta sequences to specific HLA alleles. A later analysis reported that several top co-occurrence clusters appeared linked to parvovirus B19, influenza, CMV and Epstein-Barr virus. An association between a missense DCLRE1C variant and V-gene and J-gene trimming of TCR beta chains was found in a later genetic analysis and replicated in an independent cohort. The classifier was reported to diagnose cytomegalovirus status with high specificity and sensitivity in both the original and validation cohorts. Linkage disequilibrium might explain the correlated functional status among segregating V segments, but an unknown experimental factor could not be excluded. The authors suggested that the approach could potentially be extended to other disease states and immunological phenotypes. A later analysis found that most CMV-associated TCR beta chains appeared HLA-restricted, with HLA associations seemingly driven largely by CMV exposure. According to a later analysis, TCR association rates differed among HLA loci, with DRB1 alleles showing the most associated TCRs and HLA-C alleles showing the fewest. The cohort was sequenced for TCR beta chains only, and without alpha or paired-chain data the features that could be detected were limited. When HLA alleles, especially DR and DQ, strongly co-occurred, TCR associations were difficult to assign to individual alleles. HLA typing was unavailable for some donors at each locus, so association tests used only the typed subset. Some IMGT-functional V segments, including TRBV6-2 and TRBV6-3, could not be distinguished by the 87-base-pair reads and were therefore excluded. Because counts were too low, roughly 18 rarely observed V segments, including chromosome 9 orphons, were left out of the earlier analysis of roughly 600 of the donors. While some public TCRs were present in many individuals, most TCR sequences turned up only very rarely across donors. A further reported finding was that TCR beta sequences accurately predicted the HLA-A and HLA-B alleles for most subjects in the first cohort. A later analysis found that HLA-associated TCR beta chains were more clonally expanded and had lower generation probabilities than equally common non-associated chains. According to a later genetic analysis, donors in an Asian-associated ancestry cluster had fewer N-insertions in productive TCRs than the approximately 670-donor mean. Roughly uniform sequencing depth across donors was assumed in presence/absence analyses, although this assumption may not hold. A cluster of highly shared sequence variants was judged likely to be a technical artifact of the sequencing pipeline. For the cohort, immune exposure information was limited to CMV serostatus. In an earlier analysis of 500 to 650 of the donors, most TCR beta V segments appeared in productive rearrangements about 87% or about 30% of the time, broadly matching IMGT annotations.

Comment on this clone: There is no known antigen for this receptor. Within one base of it there is no much larger clone, and no base qualities were kept.

The library was prepared using the immunoSEQ multiplex PCR assay. For the multiplex PCR, a mixture combining 60 forward primers for TCR Vbeta segments and 13 reverse primers for TCR Jbeta segments was used. The CDR3 region of rearranged TCR beta genes was amplified from genomic DNA with a multiplex PCR assay. Amplified TCR beta libraries were sequenced as 87-base-pair reads on the Illumina HiSeq System. In the paper's pipeline: Across the 666 repertoires, a later analysis counted tens of millions of unique TCR beta chains, some 11 million of which were shared by at least two donors. To remove PCR and sequencing errors, raw reads were error-corrected and collapsed into unique sequences using a nearest-neighbor algorithm that merged closely related sequences. Alignment of CDR3 sequences to IMGT reference sequences was used to assign V, D and J gene segments. For a sequence to be retained, a match of at least six nucleotides was required to both a V gene segment and a J gene segment. Rearrangements were called productive when the CDR3 lacked stop codons and stayed in frame with V and J; all others were non-productive. CDR3 was defined by IMGT convention, running from the second conserved V-encoded cysteine to the conserved J-encoded phenylalanine. The earlier analysis of 500 to 650 of the donors excluded any sequence lacking an unambiguous match to a single V gene segment. An earlier analysis of about 590 of the donors classified V segments as functional when productive rearrangements were above 56.7% and as segregating when the standard deviation between donors was above 5%. A statistical classification framework was built to diagnose cytomegalovirus status from the catalog of TCR beta chain sequences. A later analysis assigned V and J genes by comparing TCR nucleotide sequences with IMGT/GENE-DB human TR gene sequences. Using the TCRdist pipeline, a later analysis assigned CDR3 sequences along with most-parsimonious VDJ recombination scenarios. In a later analysis, every TCR beta chain was defined by the combination of its CDR3 amino acid sequence and its V-gene family, and reads without a unique V-gene family were dropped. In a later analysis, around 650 highly shared, low-generation-probability nucleotide sequences were removed to address suspected cross-contamination and a sequencing artifact. A later analysis calculated a clonal expansion index for each public chain from normalized within-repertoire ranks of inferred template counts. A later analysis computed generation probabilities with a VDJ recombination model fitted to out-of-frame rearrangements, and checked the results against IGoR. Hypergeometric tests were used in a later analysis to score TCR-TCR, TCR-HLA and TCR-CMV co-occurrence, with a repertoire-size bias correction applied to the TCR pairs. False discovery rates were estimated in a later analysis by permuting HLA or CMV assignments 20 times. In a later analysis, co-occurring TCRs were grouped with DBSCAN, and TCRdist sequence similarity was added when clustering was performed within HLA-allele-positive subsets. Repertoires with fewer than 30,000 or more than 120,000 public chains, plus five repertoires with anomalous nucleotide sharing, were excluded from co-occurrence clustering. TCRdb retrieved this table from immuneACCESS and kept in-frame rearrangements only. Not all clones are present; in checked studies, unresolved V genes account for under half, and no reason is known for the remainder. For V, J and clone size, that table is used; D and trimming come from the DNA. Within this sample are approximately 140,000 clones, with about three quarters of them counted one time only. Of the sample, around 1.7% is held by the ten largest clones.

The chain uses TRBV7-8 and TRBJ2-5; the D gene cannot be resolved reliably. The specimen was PBMCs. This receptor was taken from a female donor in good health and CMV-seronegative. For the CDR3, the sequence is CASSLRPLETQYF. The DNA sequence is given as TGTGCCAGCAGCCTACGCCCTTTAGAGACCCAGTACTTC.